This TCR beta chain comes out of a study of regulatory T cells in long-lasting Graves disease. Study-wide context: To qualify as persistent, Graves' disease required over 5 years of antithyroid drugs with positive TSH receptor antibodies.

Germline trimming cut 5 bases from V and 0 bases from J; bases unmatched to any gene: 3. Per germline, CDR1 SGHTA and CDR2 FQGNSA. The CDR3 runs 15 residues. Sequencing libraries for TCR beta were prepared with iRepertoire HTBI primers and Arm-PCR of CDR3 regions. TCRdb re-called the multiplex PCR reads with MiXCR, one entry per CDR3 protein. Among 430,000 or so distinct CDR3 sequences listed, under 25% were seen once. Study outcomes and limitations: Clonotypes that were public and shared totalled a few thousand in persistent patients versus 966 in new patients. Repertoires from persistent disease leaned toward TRBV28, TRBJ1-2 and TRBJ2-5.

This clonotype was found a few times. Its antigen is undetermined. This sample's time point: persistent/refractory GD, antithyroid drugs over 5 years with positive TRAb. RNA isolated from PBMCs was used to make the TCR library. Each of the patients was recruited from an endocrinology department situated in Xi'an, China. The rearrangement uses TRBV7-2 and TRBJ2-2; 7 bases line up with TRBD2. The sequence was obtained from a female donor with Graves disease. Sample: peripheral blood mononuclear cells (PBMCs), taken when the disease was refractory, from a patient treated with antithyroid drugs. The CDR3 sequence: CASSGGLPNTGELFF. The CDR3 bases are TGTGCCAGCAGCGGGGGACTACCGAACACCGGGGAGCTGTTTTTT.